This T cell receptor (beta chain) was obtained from a study of blood T cell repertoires in COVID-19 (TCRdb year 2020). About the investigation overall: The collaborator samples originated in the United States, Italy and Spain and spanned the acute and convalescent phases of COVID-19. The repertoires were made available in a free public database intended to serve as a resource for research on the immune response to SARS-CoV-2. The samples were drawn from two sources: the first 160 participants of the ongoing ImmuneRACE study, and over 1,000 subjects contributed by 6 global collaborators. The prospective study material was composed of cDNA or gDNA derived from T cells, B-cell-depleted T cells, or PBMCs. Where available, HLA class I and class II types were obtained from metadata supplied by the sample provider rather than from assay-based typing. The sample metadata nearly always contained a de-identified subject ID, COVID-19 status, age in years and sex. Subjects who had been exposed to COVID-19, were actively infected with it, or had recovered from it provided the deeply sampled blood TCRbeta repertoires that made up the dataset.

The germline V gene yields KGHSH for CDR1 and LQKENI for CDR2. The CDR3, cysteine through phenylalanine, is 14 amino acids long. Only CDR3 DNA is held: 42 bases, read in frame from base 1. Trimming at the junction amounts to 1 base on V and 4 bases on J, and the germline ends lie 10 bases apart. TCRbeta CDR3 regions were amplified from genomic DNA using the immunoSEQ Assay, a bias-controlled multiplex PCR. In the source study's methods: Within the assay, amplification of reference gene primers was used to estimate how many nucleated cells each sample contained. To quantify the absolute abundance of each unique TCRbeta CDR3 rearrangement, sequence reads were collapsed and filtered. For each sample, productive Simpson clonality was calculated as the square root of Simpson's diversity index over productive rearrangements. This is the immuneACCESS table as TCRdb keeps it, with only in-frame sequences that have V and J called. A part of the clones is gone; compared with another copy, unresolved V genes explain less than half, and the rest is unexplained. V and J calls and clone size are copied from that table; D and trimming were computed from the DNA. The sample table holds approximately 230,000 clones, of which 80% to 90% were seen once. Clones ranked in the top ten supply 2% to 2.5% of the sample.

With respect to this clone: The clone's antigen remains unknown. Per-nucleotide qualities are absent, and no much larger clonotype sits a single base away.

Study-wide findings and limitations: How much clinical and demographic metadata was included differed by source and by participant, and the metadata was provided uncurated.

A second Seattle source provided samples from volunteer blood donors who had recovered from COVID-19. The collaborating institutions used their own protocols to collect whole blood in K2EDTA tubes. For TCRbeta analysis, collaborator samples were shipped as frozen whole blood, as isolated PBMCs, or as DNA extracted from either sample type. The chain uses TRBV18 and TRBJ1-2; TRBD1 could be the D gene, as 6 bases match. The sequenced sample was peripheral blood. This TCR was recovered from a man aged 30 to 45 who had recovered from COVID-19. CDR3 reads: CASSPQGDSYGYTF. The bases are TGTGCCAGCTCACCACAGGGGGATTCCTATGGCTACACCTTC.